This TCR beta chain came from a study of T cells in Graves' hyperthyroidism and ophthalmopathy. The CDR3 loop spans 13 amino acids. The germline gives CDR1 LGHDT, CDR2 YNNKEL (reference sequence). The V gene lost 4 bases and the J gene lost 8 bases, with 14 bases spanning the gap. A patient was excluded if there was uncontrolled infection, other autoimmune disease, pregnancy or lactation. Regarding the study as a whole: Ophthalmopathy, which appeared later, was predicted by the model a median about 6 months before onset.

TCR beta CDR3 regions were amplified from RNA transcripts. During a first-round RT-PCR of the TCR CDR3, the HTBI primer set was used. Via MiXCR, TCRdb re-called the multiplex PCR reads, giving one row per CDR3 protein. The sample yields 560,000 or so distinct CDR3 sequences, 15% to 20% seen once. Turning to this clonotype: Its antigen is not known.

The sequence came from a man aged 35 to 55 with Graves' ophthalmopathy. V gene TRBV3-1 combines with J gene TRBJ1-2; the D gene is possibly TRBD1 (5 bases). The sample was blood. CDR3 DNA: TGTGCCAGCAGCCCTCGGGCGTGGGGGGGCTACACCTTC. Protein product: CASSPRAWGGYTF.